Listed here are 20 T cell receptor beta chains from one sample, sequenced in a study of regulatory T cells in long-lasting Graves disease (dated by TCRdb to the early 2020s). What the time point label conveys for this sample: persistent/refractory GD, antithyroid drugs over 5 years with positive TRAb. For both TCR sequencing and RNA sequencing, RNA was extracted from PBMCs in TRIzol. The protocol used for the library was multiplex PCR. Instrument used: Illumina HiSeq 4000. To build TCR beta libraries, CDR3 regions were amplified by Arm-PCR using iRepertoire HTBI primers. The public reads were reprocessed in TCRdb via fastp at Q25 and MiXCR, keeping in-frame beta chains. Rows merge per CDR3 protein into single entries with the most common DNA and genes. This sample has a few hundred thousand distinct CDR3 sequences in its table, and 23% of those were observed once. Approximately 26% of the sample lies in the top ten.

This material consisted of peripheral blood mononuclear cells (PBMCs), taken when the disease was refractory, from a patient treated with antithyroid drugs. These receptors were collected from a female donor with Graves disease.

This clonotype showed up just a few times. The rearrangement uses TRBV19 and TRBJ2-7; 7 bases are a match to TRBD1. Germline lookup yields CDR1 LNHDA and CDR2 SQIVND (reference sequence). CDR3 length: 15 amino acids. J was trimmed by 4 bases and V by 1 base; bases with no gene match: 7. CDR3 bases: TGTGCCAGTAGTATAGGACAGGGAGTGTTATACGAGCAGTACTTC. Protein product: CASSIGQGVLYEQYF.

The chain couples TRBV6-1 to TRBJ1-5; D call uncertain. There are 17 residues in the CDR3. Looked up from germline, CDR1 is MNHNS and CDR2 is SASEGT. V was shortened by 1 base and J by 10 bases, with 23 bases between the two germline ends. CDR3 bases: TGTGCCAGCAGTGAAGAGTGGAGCCAGAGCAACAATCGACCCCAGCATTTT. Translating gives CASSEEWSQSNNRPQHF.

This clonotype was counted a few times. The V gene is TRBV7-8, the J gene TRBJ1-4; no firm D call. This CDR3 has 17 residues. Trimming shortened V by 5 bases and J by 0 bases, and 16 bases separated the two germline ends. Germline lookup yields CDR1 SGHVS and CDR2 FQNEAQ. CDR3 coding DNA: TGTGCCAGCAGCCTGAACCGGACGCTTGCAACTAATGAAAAACTGTTTTTT. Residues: CASSLNRTLATNEKLFF.

As DNA, the CDR3 is TGTGCCAGCAGCCGGAGCGGGAGTACAGATACGCAGTATTTT. Its protein is CASSRSGSTDTQYF. The chain couples TRBV11-2 to TRBJ2-3; 8 bases match TRBD2. CDR3 length: 14 residues. The germline CDR1 and CDR2 sequences are SGHAT and FQNNGV. V trimming: 5 bases; J trimming: 3 bases; junction bases outside the gene matches: 4.

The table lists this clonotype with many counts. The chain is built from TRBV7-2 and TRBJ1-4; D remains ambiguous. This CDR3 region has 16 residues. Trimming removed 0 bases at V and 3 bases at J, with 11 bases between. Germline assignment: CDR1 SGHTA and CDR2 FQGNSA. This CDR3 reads CASSLAPPGPNEKLFF. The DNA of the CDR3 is TGTGCCAGCAGCTTAGCTCCTCCGGGCCCTAATGAAAAACTGTTTTTT. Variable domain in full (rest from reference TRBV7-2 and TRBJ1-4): GAGVSQSPSNKVTEKGKDVELRCDPISGHTALYWYRQSLGQGLEFLIYFQGNSAPDKSGLPSDRFSAERTGGSVSTLTIQRTQQEDSAVYLCASSLAPPGPNEKLFFGSGTQLSVL.

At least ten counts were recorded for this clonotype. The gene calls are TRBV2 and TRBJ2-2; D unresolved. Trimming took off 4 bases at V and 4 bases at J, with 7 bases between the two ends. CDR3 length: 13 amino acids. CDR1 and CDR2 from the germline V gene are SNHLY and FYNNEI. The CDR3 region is CASSGTFTGELFF. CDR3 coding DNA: TGTGCCAGCAGTGGGACCTTCACCGGGGAGCTGTTTTTT. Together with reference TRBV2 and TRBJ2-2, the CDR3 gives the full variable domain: EPEVTQTPSHQVTQMGQEVILRCVPISNHLYFYWYRQILGQKVEFLVSFYNNEISEKSEIFDDQFSVERPDGSNFTLKIRSTKLEDSAMYFCASSGTFTGELFFGEGSRLTVL.

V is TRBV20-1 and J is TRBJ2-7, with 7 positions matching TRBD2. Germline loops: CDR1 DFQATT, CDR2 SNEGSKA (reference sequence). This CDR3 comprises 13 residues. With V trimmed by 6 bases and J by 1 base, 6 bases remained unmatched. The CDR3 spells CSASGDRSYEQYF. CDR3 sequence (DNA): TGCAGTGCCAGCGGGGACCGGTCCTACGAGCAGTACTTC.

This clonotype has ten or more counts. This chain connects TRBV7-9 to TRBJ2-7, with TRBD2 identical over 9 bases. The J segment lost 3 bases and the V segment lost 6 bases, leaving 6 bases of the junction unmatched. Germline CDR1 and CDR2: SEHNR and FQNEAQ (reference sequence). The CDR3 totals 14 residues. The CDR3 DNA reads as TGTGCCAGCAGTATGAGCGGGAGGAACTACGAGCAGTACTTC. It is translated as CASSMSGRNYEQYF.

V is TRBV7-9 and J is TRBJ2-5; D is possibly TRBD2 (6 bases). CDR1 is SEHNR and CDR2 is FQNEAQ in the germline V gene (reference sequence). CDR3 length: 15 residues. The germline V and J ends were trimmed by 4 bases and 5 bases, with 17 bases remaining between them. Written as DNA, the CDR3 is TGTGCCAGCAGCTCCCAGGGAGGCGCGGGTGAGACCCAGTACTTC. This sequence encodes CASSSQGGAGETQYF.

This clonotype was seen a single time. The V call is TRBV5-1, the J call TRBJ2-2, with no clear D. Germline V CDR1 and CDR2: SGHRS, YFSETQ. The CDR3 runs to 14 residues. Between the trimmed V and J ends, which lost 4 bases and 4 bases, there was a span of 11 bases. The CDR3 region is CASSTSKPTGELFF. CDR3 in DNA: TGCGCCAGCAGCACGTCGAAGCCCACCGGGGAGCTGTTTTTT.

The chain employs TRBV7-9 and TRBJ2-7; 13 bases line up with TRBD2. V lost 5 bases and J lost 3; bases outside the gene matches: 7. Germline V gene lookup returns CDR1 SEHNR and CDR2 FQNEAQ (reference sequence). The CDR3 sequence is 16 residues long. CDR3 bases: TGTGCCAGCAGCAAAACTAGCGGGAGGGCCCTCTACGAGCAGTACTTC. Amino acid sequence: CASSKTSGRALYEQYF.

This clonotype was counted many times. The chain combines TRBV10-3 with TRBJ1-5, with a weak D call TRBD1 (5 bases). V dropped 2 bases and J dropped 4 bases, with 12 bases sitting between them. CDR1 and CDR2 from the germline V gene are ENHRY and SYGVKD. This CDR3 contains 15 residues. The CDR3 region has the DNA TGTGCCATCAGTGAGCGCGACAGTCGTAATCAGCCCCAGCATTTT. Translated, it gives CAISERDSRNQPQHF.

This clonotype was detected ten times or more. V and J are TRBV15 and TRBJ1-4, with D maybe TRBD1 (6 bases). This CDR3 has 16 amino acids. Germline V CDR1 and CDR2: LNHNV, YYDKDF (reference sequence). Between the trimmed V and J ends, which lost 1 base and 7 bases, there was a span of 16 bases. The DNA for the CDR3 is TGTGCCACCAGCAGAGCCGTACAGGGAGTGGGTGAAAAACTGTTTTTT. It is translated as CATSRAVQGVGEKLFF.

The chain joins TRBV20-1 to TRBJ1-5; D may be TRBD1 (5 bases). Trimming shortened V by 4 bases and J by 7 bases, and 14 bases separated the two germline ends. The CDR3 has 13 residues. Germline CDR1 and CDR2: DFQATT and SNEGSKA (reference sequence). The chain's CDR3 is CSAILGVGQPQHF. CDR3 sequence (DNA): TGCAGTGCTATATTAGGGGTGGGGCAGCCCCAGCATTTT.

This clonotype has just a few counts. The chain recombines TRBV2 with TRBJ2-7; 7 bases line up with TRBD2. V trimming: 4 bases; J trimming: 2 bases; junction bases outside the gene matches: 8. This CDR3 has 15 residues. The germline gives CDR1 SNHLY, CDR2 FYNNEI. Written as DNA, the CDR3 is TGTGCCAGCAGTGGGAGAGCGGGGCCCACCTACGAGCAGTACTTC. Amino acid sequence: CASSGRAGPTYEQYF.

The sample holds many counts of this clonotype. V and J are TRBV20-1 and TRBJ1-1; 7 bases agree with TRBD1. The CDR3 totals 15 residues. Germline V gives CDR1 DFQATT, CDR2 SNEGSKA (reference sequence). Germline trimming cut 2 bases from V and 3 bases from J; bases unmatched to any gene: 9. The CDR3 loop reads CSARSRQGFDTEAFF. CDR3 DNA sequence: TGCAGTGCTAGATCGAGACAGGGCTTCGACACTGAAGCTTTCTTT.

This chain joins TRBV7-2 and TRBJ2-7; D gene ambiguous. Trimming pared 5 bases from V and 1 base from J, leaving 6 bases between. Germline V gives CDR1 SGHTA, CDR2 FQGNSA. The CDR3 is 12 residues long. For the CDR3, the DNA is TGTGCCAGCAGCAACCGGTCCTACGAGCAGTACTTC. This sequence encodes CASSNRSYEQYF.

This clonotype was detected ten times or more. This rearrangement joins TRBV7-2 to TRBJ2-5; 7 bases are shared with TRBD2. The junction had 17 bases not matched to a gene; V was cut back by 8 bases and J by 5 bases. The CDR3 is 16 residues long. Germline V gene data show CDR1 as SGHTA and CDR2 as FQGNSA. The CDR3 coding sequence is TGTGCCAGCTCCCCCTCGCTGGCGGGAGCACACGAGACCCAGTACTTC. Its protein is CASSPSLAGAHETQYF.

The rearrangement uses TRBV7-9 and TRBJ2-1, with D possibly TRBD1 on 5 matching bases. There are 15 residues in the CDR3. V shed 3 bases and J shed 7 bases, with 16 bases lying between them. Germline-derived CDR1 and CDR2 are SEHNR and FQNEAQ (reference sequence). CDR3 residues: CASSFEVGRANEQFF. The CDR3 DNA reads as TGTGCCAGCAGCTTCGAAGTCGGCAGGGCGAATGAGCAGTTCTTC.

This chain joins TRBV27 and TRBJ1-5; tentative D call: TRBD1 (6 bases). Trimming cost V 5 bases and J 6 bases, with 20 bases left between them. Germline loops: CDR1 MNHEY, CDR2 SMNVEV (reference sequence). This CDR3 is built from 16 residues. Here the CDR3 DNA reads TGTGCCAGCAGTCCAATTACAGGGATCGGGGCTCAGCCCCAGCATTTT. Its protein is CASSPITGIGAQPQHF.